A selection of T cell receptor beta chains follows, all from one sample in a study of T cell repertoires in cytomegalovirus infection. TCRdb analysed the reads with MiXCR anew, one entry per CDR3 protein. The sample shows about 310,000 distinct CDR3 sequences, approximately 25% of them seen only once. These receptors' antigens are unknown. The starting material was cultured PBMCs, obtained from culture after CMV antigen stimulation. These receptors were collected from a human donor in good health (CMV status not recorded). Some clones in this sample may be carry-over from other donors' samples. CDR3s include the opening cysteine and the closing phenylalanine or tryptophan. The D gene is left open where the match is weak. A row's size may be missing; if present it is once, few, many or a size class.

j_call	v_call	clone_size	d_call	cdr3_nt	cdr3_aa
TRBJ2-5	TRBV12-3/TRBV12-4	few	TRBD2	TGTGCCAGCAGTCCCAGAAAGGGACTAGAGGGTAGTGAGACCCAGTACTTC	CASSPRKGLEGSETQYF
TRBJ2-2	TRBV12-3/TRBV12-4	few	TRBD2	TGTGCCAGCGGTCCGGGGGGCGGGGAGCTGTTTTTT	CASGPGGGELFF
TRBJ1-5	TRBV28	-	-	TGTGCCAGCAGACCGGGCCACGTATGGTCTGGCAATCAGCCCCAGCATTTT	CASRPGHVWSGNQPQHF
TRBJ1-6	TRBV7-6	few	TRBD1	TGTGCCAGCAGCTTGATTGGACAGGGATCTTCACCCCTCCACTTT	CASSLIGQGSSPLHF
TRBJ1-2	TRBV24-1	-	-	TGTGCGAACAAAGGGGGGGGATGGGATGGCTACACCTTC	CANKGGGWDGYTF
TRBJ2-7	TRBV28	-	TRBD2	TGTGCCAGCGGGACTAGCGGGAGCGCCGGCGAGCAGTACTTC	CASGTSGSAGEQYF
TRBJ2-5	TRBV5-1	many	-	TGCGCCAGCAGCTTGACTAACCAAGAGACCCAGTACTTC	CASSLTNQETQYF
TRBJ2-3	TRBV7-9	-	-	TGTGCCAGCAGCGATAGCCAGGGTGGGATTAGCACAGATACGCAGTATTTT	CASSDSQGGISTDTQYF
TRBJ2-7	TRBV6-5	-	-	TGTGCCAGCAGTTACTCGTACAGCGGCTACGAGCAGTACTTC	CASSYSYSGYEQYF
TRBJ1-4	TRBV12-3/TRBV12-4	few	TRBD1	TGTGCCAGCAGCAAGGGGGCGTCGGGTGAAAAACTGTTTTTT	CASSKGASGEKLFF
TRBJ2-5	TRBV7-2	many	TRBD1	TGTGCCAGCAGCCCAGGGGGGACAGGGGAAGGGACCCAGTACTTC	CASSPGGTGEGTQYF
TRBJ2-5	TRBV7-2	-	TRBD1	TGTGCCAGCACCACCTCCGGGACAGTAATACAAGAGACCCAGTACTTC	CASTTSGTVIQETQYF
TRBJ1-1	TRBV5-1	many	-	TGTGCCAGCAGTTTGAACAGCAACACTGAAGCTTTCTTT	CASSLNSNTEAFF
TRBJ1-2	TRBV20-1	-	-	TGCAGTGCCCCAGGGTTAGGGATTGCCGGCTACACCTTC	CSAPGLGIAGYTF
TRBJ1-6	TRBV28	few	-	TGTGCCAGCAGCCCCAGACAGGTCAATTCACCCCTCCACTTT	CASSPRQVNSPLHF
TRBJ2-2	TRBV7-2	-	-	TGTGCCAGCAGCGCCGTGTCTAGCGCGCACACCGGGGAGCTGTTTTTT	CASSAVSSAHTGELFF
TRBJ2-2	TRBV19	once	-	TGTGCCAGTAGTATAGTTTACACCGGGGAGCTGTTTTTT	CASSIVYTGELFF
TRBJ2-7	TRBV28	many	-	TGTGCCAGCAGGACCGGGACCTACTCCTACGAGCAGTACTTC	CASRTGTYSYEQYF
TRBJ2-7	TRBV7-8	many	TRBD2	TGTGCCAGCAGCTTAGCTTCTAGCGGGAGGGCCAAGTACGAGCAGTACTTC	CASSLASSGRAKYEQYF
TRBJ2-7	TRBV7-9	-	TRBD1	TGTGCCAGCAGCACTATACGGACAGGACCAATATCCTACGAGCAGTACTTC	CASSTIRTGPISYEQYF
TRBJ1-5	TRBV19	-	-	TGTGCCAGTAGTATAGAGGGGGGCAATCAGCCCCAGCATTTT	CASSIEGGNQPQHF
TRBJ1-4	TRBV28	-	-	TGTGCCAGCACCAAACAGGGTCATAATGAAAAACTGTTTTTT	CASTKQGHNEKLFF
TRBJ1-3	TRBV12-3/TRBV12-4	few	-	TGTGCCAGCAGTCTCCGGGGGGGAACTACTGGAAACACCATATATTTT	CASSLRGGTTGNTIYF
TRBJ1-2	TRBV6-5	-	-	TGTGCCAGCAGTTATACGGCCGCGGGAGGCTACACCTTC	CASSYTAAGGYTF
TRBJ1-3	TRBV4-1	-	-	TGCGCCAGCAGCCCGGACGGAAGCTCTGGAAACACCATATATTTT	CASSPDGSSGNTIYF
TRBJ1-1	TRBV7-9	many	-	TGTGCCAGCAGCCCAGGGGAGTGGACTGAAGCTTTCTTT	CASSPGEWTEAFF
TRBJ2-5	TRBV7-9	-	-	TGTGCCAGCAGCCAACCAGTGGGAGGAGGAGGCCAAGAGACCCAGTACTTC	CASSQPVGGGGQETQYF
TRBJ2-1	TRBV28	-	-	TGTGCCAGCAGTGCGGCGGGGACATACAATGAGCAGTTCTTC	CASSAAGTYNEQFF
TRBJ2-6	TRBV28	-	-	TGTGCCTCCAGGGTCACTGGGGCCAACGTCCTGACTTTC	CASRVTGANVLTF
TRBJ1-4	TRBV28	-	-	TGTGCCAGCACCCCCGCGACAGCAACTAATGAAAAACTGTTTTTT	CASTPATATNEKLFF
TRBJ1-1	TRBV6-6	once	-	TGTGCCAGCAGCCACCACCAGGGATTTAGGGCTTTCTTT	CASSHHQGFRAFF
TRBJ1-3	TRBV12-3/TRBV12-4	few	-	TGTGCCAGCAGTTTGAACAGGGCTGGAAACACCATATATTTT	CASSLNRAGNTIYF
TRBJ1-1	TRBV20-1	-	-	TGCAGTGCTAGTGGGTACAGTGAAGCTTTCTTT	CSASGYSEAFF
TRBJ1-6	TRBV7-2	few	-	TGTGCCAGCAGCTTGCCCAATTCACCCCTCCACTTT	CASSLPNSPLHF
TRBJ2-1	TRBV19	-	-	TGTGCCAGTAGTATACACCTAAACAATGAGCCGTTCTTC	CASSIHLNNEPFF
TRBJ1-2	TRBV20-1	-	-	TGCAGTGTTAGTCTCCGGGACACCAGGACCCCTGGCTACACCTTC	CSVSLRDTRTPGYTF